These T cell receptor beta chains were read from a single sample in a study of T cell responses to AZD1222 COVID-19 vaccine. The table came from immunoSEQ multiplex PCR; TCRdb's copy has only in-frame clones and leaves some out. The repertoire holds 90,000 to 150,000 clones, with about 90% as singletons. Material: peripheral blood, obtained 28 days after the second AZD1222 dose. The receptors come from an adult who received the AZD1222 COVID-19 vaccine. CDR3s include the opening cysteine and the closing phenylalanine or tryptophan. A D gene is named only where the DNA matches it firmly. The size of a clone is reported for some rows only, either as once, few or many, or as a class for expanded clones.

15,TRBV9,TRBJ1-3,TRBD1,NA,TGTGCCAGCAGCGTAACAGGGGAGACTGGAAACACCATATATTTT,CASSVTGETGNTIYF
15,TRBV7-2,TRBJ2-3,NA,NA,TGTGCCAGCAGCTCCCGGGACCCTTCAGCATCGGTGGTGTATTTT,CASSSRDPSASVVYF
13,TRBV5-4,TRBJ1-2,NA,NA,TGTGCCAGCAGCTTGGGCAACCGCTATGGCTACACCTTC,CASSLGNRYGYTF
14,TRBV5-1,TRBJ1-6,TRBD1,NA,TGCGCCAGCAGCTCCGGACAGGTCAATTCACCCCTCCACTTT,CASSSGQVNSPLHF
17,TRBV4-3,TRBJ2-3,TRBD2,NA,TGCGCCAGCAGCCAAGACCCAGCGGGGGCCCGGCGGGATACGCAGTATTTT,CASSQDPAGARRDTQYF
13,TRBV3-1/TRBV3-2,TRBJ2-3,NA,NA,TGTGCCAGCAGCCAAGACCCCACAGATACGCAGTATTTT,CASSQDPTDTQYF
16,TRBV19,TRBJ2-6,TRBD1,NA,TGTGCCAGTAGTGGGACAGGGAGGGCTGGGGCCAACGTCCTGACTTTC,CASSGTGRAGANVLTF
16,TRBV19,TRBJ2-1,TRBD2,NA,TGTGCCAGTAGTACGGTAGCGGGGGTGGCCTACAATGAGCAGTTCTTC,CASSTVAGVAYNEQFF
18,TRBV15,TRBJ1-3,NA,NA,TGTGCCACCAGCAGAGATCTGCAGGGGCGTCTCTCTGGAAACACCATATATTTT,CATSRDLQGRLSGNTIYF
15,TRBV10-3,TRBJ1-3,NA,few,TGTGCCATCAGTGACGTTAAGGGGGTCGGAAACACCATATATTTT,CAISDVKGVGNTIYF
15,TRBV5-5,TRBJ1-4,TRBD1,NA,TGTGCCAGCAGCCTGACAGGGGGCGAATGGGAAAAACTGTTTTTT,CASSLTGGEWEKLFF
14,TRBV19,TRBJ1-5,NA,NA,TGTGCCAGTAGTATAGCAGGGCGCAATCAGCCCCAGCATTTT,CASSIAGRNQPQHF
11,TRBV29-1,TRBJ1-1,NA,NA,TGCAGCGGGGGAGAGGAGCCTGAAGCTTTCTTT,CSGGEEPEAFF